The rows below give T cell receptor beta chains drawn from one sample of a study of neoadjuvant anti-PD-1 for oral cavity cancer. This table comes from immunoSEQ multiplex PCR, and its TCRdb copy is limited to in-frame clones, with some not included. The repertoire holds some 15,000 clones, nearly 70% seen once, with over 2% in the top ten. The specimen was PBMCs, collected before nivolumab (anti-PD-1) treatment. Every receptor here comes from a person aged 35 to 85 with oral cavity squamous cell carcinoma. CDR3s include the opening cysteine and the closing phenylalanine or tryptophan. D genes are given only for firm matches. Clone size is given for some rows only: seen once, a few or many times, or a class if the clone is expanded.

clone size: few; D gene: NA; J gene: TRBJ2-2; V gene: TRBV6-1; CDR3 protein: CASSESRWSGELFF; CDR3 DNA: TGTGCCAGCAGTGAATCCCGGTGGTCCGGGGAGCTGTTTTTT
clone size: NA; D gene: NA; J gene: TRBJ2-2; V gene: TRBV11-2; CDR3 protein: CASSAYGTVLVGELFF; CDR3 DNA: TGTGCCAGCAGCGCTTACGGAACAGTTCTTGTCGGGGAGCTGTTTTTT
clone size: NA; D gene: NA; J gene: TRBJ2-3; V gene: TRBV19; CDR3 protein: CASSIMGDTQYF; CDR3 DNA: TGTGCCAGTAGTATTATGGGAGATACGCAGTATTTT
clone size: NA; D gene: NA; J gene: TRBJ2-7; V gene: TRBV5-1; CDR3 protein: CASRTGTVSSYEQYF; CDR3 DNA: TGCGCCAGCAGAACGGGGACGGTAAGCTCCTACGAGCAGTACTTC
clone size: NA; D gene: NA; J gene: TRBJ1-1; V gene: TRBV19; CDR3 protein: CASSIEGEGTEAFF; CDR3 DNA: TGTGCCAGTAGTATTGAGGGGGAGGGCACTGAAGCTTTCTTT
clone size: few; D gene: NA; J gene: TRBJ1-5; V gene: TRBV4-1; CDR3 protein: CASSQAEGFTSNQPQHF; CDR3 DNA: TGCGCCAGCAGCCAAGCTGAGGGGTTCACTAGCAATCAGCCCCAGCATTTT
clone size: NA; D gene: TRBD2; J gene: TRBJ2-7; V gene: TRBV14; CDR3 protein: CASSQAEREYEQYF; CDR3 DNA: TGTGCCAGCAGCCAAGCGGAGCGGGAGTACGAGCAGTACTTC
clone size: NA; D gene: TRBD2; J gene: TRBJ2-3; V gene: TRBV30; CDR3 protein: CAWKRGTSGNTDTQYF; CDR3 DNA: TGTGCCTGGAAGAGGGGGACTAGCGGGAACACAGATACGCAGTATTTT
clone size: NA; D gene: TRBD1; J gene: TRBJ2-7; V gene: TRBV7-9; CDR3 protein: CASSLASDRGQEQYF; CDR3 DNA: TGTGCCAGCAGCTTAGCGTCTGACAGGGGACAGGAGCAGTACTTC
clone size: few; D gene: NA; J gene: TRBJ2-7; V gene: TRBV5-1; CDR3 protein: CASSLDTRYEQYF; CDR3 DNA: TGCGCCAGCAGCTTGGATACAAGATACGAGCAGTACTTC
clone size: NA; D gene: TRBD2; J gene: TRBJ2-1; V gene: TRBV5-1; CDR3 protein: CASSLMREGQHEQFF; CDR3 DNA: TGCGCCAGCAGCTTGATGCGGGAGGGCCAACATGAGCAGTTCTTC
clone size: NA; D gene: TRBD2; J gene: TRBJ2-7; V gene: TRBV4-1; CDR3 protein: CARGLAGIVGYEQYF; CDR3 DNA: TGCGCCCGGGGACTAGCGGGCATCGTCGGCTACGAGCAGTACTTC
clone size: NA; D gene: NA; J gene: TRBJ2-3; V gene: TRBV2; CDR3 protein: CASSERLDTQYF; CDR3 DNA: TGTGCCAGCAGTGAGAGGTTAGATACGCAGTATTTT
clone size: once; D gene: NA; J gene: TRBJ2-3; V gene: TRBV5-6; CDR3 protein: CASSPLGNRVATDTQYF; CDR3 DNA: TGTGCCAGCAGCCCGCTGGGAAACAGAGTGGCGACAGATACGCAGTATTTT
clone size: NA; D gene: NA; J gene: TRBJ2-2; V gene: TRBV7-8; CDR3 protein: CASSLFRMAGELFF; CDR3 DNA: TGTGCCAGCAGCTTATTTCGGATGGCCGGGGAGCTGTTTTTT
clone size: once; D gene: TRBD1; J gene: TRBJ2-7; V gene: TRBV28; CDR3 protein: CASSTRGRASGYEQYF; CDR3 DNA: TGTGCCAGCAGCACAAGGGGGCGCGCGTCCGGGTACGAGCAGTACTTC
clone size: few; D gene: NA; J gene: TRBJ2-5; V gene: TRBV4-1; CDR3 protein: CASSQDNLKETQYF; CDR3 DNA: TGCGCCAGCAGCCAAGACAACCTAAAAGAGACCCAGTACTTC
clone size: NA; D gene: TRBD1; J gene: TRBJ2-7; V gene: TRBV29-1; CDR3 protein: CSVGQGVNEQYF; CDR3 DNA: TGCAGCGTCGGACAGGGGGTCAACGAGCAGTACTTC
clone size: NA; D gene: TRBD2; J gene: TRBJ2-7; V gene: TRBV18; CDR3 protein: CASSPGTSGMYEQYF; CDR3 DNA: TGTGCCAGCTCACCAGGGACTAGCGGGATGTACGAGCAGTACTTC
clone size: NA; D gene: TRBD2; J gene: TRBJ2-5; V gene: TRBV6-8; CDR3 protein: CASSYPVPSSGSETQYF; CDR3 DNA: TGTGCCAGCAGTTACCCAGTTCCGTCTAGCGGGAGTGAGACCCAGTACTTC
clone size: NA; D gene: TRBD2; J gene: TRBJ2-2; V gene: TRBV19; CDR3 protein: CASSTIVSGSTGELFF; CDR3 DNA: TGTGCCAGTAGTACGATTGTCAGCGGGAGCACCGGGGAGCTGTTTTTT
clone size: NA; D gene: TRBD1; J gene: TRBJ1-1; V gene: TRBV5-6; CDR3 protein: CASSFRGTVMNTEAFF; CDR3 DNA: TGTGCCAGCAGCTTCAGGGGGACAGTGATGAACACTGAAGCTTTCTTT
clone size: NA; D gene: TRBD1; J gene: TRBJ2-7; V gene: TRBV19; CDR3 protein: CASRNGQGAYEQYF; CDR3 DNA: TGTGCCAGTAGGAATGGACAGGGGGCATACGAGCAGTACTTC
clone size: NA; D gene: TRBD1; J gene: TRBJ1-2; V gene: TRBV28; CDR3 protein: CASSVPGGGYTF; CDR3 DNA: TGTGCCAGCAGTGTCCCAGGGGGCGGCTACACCTTC
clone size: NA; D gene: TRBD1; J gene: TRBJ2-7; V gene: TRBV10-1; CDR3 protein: CASSDLRTGSEQYF; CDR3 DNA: TGCGCCAGCAGTGATCTCCGGACAGGGAGCGAGCAGTACTTC
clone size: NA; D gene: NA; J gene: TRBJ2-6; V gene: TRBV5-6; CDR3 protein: CASRAGANVLTF; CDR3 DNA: TGTGCCAGCCGGGCTGGGGCCAACGTCCTGACTTTC
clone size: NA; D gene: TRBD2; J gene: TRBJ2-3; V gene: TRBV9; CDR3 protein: CASSVGPAGGSDTQYF; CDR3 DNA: TGTGCCAGCAGCGTAGGCCCAGCGGGAGGGTCAGATACGCAGTATTTT
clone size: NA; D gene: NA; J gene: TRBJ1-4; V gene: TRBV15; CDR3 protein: CATSRTSNEKLFF; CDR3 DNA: TGTGCCACCAGCAGGACTTCAAATGAAAAACTGTTTTTT
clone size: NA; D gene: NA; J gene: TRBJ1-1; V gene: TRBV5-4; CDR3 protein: CASSWGSTRNTEAFF; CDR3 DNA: TGTGCCAGCAGCTGGGGCTCCACTCGTAACACTGAAGCTTTCTTT
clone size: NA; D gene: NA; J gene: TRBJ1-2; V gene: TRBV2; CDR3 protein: CASSRGPAANYGYTF; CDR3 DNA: TGTGCCAGCAGTAGGGGTCCGGCAGCTAACTATGGCTACACCTTC
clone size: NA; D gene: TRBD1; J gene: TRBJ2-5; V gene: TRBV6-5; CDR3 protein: CASSYAGQGGETQYF; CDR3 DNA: TGTGCCAGCAGTTACGCCGGACAGGGTGGAGAGACCCAGTACTTC
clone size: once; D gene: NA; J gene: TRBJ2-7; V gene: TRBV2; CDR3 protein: CASSEGADLSYEQYF; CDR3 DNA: TGTGCCAGCAGTGAAGGGGCAGATCTCTCCTACGAGCAGTACTTC
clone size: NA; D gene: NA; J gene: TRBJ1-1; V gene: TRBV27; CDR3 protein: CASSPQTGYTEAFF; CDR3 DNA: TGTGCCAGCAGTCCGCAAACAGGGTACACTGAAGCTTTCTTT
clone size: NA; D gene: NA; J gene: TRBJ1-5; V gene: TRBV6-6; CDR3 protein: CASSNGGQPQHF; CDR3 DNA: TGTGCCAGCAGTAATGGGGGTCAGCCCCAGCATTTT
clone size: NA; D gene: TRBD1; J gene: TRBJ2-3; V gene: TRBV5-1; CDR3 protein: CASSGTGTSTDTQYF; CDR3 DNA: TGCGCCAGCAGCGGGACAGGGACCAGCACAGATACGCAGTATTTT
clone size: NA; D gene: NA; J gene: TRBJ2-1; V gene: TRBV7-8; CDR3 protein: CASTALRTDNEQFF; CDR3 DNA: TGTGCCAGCACGGCTTTAAGGACAGACAATGAGCAGTTCTTC
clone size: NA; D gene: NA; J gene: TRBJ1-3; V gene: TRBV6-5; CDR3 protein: CASSYTGVTGNTIYF; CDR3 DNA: TGTGCCAGCAGTTACACGGGAGTCACGGGAAACACCATATATTTT
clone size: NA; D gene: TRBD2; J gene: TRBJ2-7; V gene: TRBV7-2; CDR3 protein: CASSLAGLAGAYEQYF; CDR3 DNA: TGTGCCAGCAGCTTAGCCGGACTAGCGGGGGCCTACGAGCAGTACTTC
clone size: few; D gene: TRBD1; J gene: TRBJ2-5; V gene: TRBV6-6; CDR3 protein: CASRWGQGYQETQYF; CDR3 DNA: TGTGCCAGCAGGTGGGGACAGGGGTACCAAGAGACCCAGTACTTC
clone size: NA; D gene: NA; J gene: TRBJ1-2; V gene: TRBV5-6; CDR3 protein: CASSSGTMGYTF; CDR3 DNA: TGTGCCAGCAGCTCCGGGACAATGGGCTACACCTTC
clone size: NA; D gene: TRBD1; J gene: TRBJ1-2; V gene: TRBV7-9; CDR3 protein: CASSPGTANGYTF; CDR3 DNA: TGTGCCAGCAGCCCCGGGACAGCCAATGGCTACACCTTC
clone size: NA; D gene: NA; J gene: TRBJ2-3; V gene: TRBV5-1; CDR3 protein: CASSESVWGDTQYF; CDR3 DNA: TGCGCCAGCAGCGAGAGCGTTTGGGGAGATACGCAGTATTTT
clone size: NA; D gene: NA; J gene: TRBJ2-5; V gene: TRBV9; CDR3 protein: CASSGGTPKETQYF; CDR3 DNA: TGTGCCAGCAGCGGCGGGACTCCTAAAGAGACCCAGTACTTC
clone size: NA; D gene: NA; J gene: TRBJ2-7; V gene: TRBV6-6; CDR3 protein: CASSYSGGRGYEQYF; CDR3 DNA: TGTGCCAGCAGTTACTCGGGGGGGAGGGGGTACGAGCAGTACTTC
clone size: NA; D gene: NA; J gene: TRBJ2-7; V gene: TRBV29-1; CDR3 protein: CSVAAPTEQYF; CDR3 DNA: TGCAGCGTTGCCGCCCCCACCGAGCAGTACTTC
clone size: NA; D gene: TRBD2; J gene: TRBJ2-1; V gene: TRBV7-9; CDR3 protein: CASSPGLAGGEQFF; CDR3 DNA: TGTGCCAGCAGCCCCGGGCTAGCGGGAGGCGAGCAGTTCTTC